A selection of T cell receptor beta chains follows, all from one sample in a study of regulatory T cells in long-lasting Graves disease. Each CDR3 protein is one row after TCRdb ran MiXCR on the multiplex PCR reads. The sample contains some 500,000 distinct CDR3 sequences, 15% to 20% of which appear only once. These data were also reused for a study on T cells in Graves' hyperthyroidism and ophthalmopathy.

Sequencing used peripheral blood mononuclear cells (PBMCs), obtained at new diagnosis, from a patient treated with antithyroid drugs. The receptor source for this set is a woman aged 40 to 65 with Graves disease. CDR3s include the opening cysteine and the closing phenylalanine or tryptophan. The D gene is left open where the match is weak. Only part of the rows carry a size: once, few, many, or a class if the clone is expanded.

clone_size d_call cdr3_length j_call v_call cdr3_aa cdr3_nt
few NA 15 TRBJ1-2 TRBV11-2 CASSSRSDFLYGYTF TGTGCCAGCAGCTCCCGGTCCGATTTCCTCTATGGCTACACCTTC
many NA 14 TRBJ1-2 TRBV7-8 CASSKDSPNYGYTF TGTGCCAGCAGCAAGGACAGCCCTAACTATGGCTACACCTTC
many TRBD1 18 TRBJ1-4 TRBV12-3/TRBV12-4 CASSFGQGGRGTNEKLFF TGTGCCAGCAGCTTCGGACAGGGTGGTCGAGGAACTAATGAAAAACTGTTTTTT
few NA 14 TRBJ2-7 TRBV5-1 CASSGQGIGYEQYF TGCGCCAGCAGCGGTCAGGGGATAGGTTACGAGCAGTACTTC
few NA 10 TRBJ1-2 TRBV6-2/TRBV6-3 CASYSYGYTF TGTGCCAGCTATTCCTATGGCTACACCTTC
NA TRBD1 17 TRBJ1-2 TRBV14 CASSQGLPGQWFYGYTF TGTGCCAGCAGCCAAGGCCTCCCGGGACAGTGGTTTTATGGCTACACCTTC
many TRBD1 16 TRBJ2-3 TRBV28 CASSLWGTGGTDTQYF TGTGCCAGCAGTTTATGGGGGACAGGGGGCACAGATACGCAGTATTTT
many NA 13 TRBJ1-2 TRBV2 CASLGEANYGYTF TGTGCCAGTCTTGGGGAAGCTAACTATGGCTACACCTTC
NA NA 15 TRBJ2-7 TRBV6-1 CASSEGAGALGEQYF TGTGCCAGCAGTGAAGGGGCAGGGGCCCTGGGCGAGCAGTACTTC
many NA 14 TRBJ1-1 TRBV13 CASSLGGWNTEAFF TGTGCCAGCAGCTTAGGCGGGTGGAACACTGAAGCTTTCTTT
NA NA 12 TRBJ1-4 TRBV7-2 CASSYTGSKLFF TGTGCCAGCAGCTACACAGGGTCAAAACTGTTTTTT
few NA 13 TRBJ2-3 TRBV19 CAARSPGSDTQYF TGTGCCGCACGATCGCCTGGGTCAGATACGCAGTATTTT
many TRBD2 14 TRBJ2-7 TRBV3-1 CASSSTAGGYEQYF TGTGCCAGCAGCTCCACAGCGGGGGGATACGAGCAGTACTTC
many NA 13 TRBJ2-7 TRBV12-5 CASGLVRGHEQYF TGTGCTAGTGGTTTGGTACGAGGGCACGAGCAGTACTTC
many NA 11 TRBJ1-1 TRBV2 CASGYNTEAFF TGTGCCAGCGGATACAACACTGAAGCTTTCTTT
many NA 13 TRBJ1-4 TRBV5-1 CASAKATNEKLFF TGCGCCAGCGCGAAAGCAACTAATGAAAAACTGTTTTTT
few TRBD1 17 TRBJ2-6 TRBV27 CASSPDRGRSGANVLTF TGTGCCAGCAGTCCGGACAGGGGGCGGTCTGGGGCCAACGTCCTGACTTTC
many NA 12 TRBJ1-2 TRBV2 CASRTVNYGYTF TGTGCCAGCAGGACAGTTAACTATGGCTACACCTTC